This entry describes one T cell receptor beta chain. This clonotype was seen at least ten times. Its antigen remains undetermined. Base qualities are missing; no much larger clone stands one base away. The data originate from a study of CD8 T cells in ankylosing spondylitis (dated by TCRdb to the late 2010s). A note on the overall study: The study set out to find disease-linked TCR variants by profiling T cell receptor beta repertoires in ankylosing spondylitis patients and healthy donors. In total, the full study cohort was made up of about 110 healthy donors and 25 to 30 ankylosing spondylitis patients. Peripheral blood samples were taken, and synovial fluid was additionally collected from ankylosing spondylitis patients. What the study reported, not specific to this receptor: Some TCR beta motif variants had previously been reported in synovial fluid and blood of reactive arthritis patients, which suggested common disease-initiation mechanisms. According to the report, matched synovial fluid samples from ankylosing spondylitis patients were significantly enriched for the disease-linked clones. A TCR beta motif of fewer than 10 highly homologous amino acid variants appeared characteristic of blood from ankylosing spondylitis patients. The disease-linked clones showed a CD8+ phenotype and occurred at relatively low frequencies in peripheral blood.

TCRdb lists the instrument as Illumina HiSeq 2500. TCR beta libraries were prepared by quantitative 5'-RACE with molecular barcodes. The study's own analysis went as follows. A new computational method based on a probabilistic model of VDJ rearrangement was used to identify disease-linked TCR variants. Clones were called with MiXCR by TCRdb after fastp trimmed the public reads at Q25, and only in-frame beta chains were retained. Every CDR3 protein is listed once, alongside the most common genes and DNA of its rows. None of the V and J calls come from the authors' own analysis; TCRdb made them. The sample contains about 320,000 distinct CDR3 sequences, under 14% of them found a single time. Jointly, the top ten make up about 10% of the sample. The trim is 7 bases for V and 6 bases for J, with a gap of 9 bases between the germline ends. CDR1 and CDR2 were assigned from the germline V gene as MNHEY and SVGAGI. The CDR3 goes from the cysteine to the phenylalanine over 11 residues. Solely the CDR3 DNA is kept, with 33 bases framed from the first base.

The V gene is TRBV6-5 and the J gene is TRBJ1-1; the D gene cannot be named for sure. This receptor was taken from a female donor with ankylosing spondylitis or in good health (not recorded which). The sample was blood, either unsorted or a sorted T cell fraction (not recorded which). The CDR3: CASTGVSEAFF. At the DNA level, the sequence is TGTGCCAGCACCGGTGTTTCTGAAGCTTTCTTT.